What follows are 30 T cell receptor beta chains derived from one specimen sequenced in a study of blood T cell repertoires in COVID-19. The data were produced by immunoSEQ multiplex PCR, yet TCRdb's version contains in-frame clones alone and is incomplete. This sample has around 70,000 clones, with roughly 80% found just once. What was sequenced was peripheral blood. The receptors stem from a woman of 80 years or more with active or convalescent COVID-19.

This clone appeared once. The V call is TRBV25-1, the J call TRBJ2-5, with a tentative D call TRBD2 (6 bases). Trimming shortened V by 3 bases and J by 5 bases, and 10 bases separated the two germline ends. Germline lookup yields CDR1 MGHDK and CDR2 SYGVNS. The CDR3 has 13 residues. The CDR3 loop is CASSDLSGETQYF. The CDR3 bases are TGTGCCAGCAGTGATTTGAGCGGGGAGACCCAGTACTTC.

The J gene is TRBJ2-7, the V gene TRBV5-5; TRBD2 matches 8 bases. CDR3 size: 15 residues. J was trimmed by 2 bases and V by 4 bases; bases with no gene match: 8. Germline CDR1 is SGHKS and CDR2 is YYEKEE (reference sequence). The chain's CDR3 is CASSPWTSYTYEQYF. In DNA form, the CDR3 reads TGTGCCAGCAGCCCTTGGACTAGCTATACCTACGAGCAGTACTTC.

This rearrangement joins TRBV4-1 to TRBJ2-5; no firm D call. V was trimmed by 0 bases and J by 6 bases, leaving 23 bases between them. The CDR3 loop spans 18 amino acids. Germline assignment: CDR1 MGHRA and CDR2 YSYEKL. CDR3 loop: CASSQDGLGWSVEKTQYF. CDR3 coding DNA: TGCGCCAGCAGCCAAGATGGCCTAGGTTGGAGCGTAGAGAAGACCCAGTACTTC.

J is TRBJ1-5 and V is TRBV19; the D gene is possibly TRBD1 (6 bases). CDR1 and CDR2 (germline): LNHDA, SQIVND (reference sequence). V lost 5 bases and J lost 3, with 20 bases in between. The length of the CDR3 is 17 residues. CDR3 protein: CASSGATGRGNNQPQHF. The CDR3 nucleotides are TGTGCCAGTAGTGGAGCTACAGGGAGGGGTAACAATCAGCCCCAGCATTTT.

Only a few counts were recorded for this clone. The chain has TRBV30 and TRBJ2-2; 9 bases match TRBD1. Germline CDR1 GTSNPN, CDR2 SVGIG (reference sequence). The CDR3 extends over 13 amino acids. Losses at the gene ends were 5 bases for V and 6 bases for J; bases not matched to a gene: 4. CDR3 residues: CAWGTGWAGELFF. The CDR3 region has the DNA TGTGCCTGGGGGACAGGGTGGGCCGGGGAGCTGTTTTTT.

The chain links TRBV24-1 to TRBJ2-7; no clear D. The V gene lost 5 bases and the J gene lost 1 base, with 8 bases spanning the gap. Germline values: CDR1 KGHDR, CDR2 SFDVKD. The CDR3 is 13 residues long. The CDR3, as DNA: TGTGCCACCAGTGGACAACCATCCTACGAGCAGTACTTC. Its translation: CATSGQPSYEQYF.

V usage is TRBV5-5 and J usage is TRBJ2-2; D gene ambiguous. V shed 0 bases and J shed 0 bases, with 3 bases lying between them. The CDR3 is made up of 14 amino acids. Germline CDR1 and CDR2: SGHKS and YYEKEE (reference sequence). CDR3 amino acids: CASSLASNTGELFF. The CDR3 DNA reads TGTGCCAGCAGCTTGGCCTCGAACACCGGGGAGCTGTTTTTT.

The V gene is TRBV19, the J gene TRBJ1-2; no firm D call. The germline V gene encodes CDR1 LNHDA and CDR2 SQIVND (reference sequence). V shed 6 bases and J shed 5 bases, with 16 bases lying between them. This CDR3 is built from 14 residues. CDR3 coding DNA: TGTGCCAGTAGGACGCCGGCTAGAGAGTATGGCTACACCTTC. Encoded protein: CASRTPAREYGYTF.

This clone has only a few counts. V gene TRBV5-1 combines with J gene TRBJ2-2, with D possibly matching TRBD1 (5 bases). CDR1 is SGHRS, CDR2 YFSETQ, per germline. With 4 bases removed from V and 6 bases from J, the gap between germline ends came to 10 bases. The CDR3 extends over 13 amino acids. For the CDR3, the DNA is TGCGCCAGCAGCACGCAGGGATCCGGGGAGCTGTTTTTT. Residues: CASSTQGSGELFF.

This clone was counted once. The CDR3 here is CASSQQGGYPQHF. The CDR3 DNA is TGTGCCAGCAGCCAACAGGGGGGATACCCCCAGCATTTT. The chain carries TRBV6-5 and TRBJ1-5, with 8 bases fitting TRBD1. The CDR3 is 13 residues long. Germline V gene lookup returns CDR1 MNHEY and CDR2 SVGAGI. V shed 6 bases, J shed 10 bases, and the junction held 8 bases outside the gene matches.

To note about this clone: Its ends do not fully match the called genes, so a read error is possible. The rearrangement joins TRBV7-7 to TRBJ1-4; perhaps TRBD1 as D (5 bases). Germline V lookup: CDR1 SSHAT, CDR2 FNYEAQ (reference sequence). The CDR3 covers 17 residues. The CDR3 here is CASSFRTRKQTNEKLFF. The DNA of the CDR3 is TGTGCTAGCAGCTTTCGGACACGGAAGCAAACTAATGAAAAACTGTTTTTT. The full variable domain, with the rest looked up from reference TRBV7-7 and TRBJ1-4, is GAGVSQSPRYKVTKRGQDVTLRCDPISSHATLYWYQQALGQGPEFLTYFNYEAQPDKSGLPSDRFSAERPEGSISTLTIQRTEQRDSAMYRCASSFRTRKQTNEKLFFGSGTQLSVL.

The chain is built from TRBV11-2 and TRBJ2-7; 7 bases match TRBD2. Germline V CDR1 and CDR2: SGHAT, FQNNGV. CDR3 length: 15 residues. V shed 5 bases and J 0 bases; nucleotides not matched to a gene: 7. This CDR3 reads CASSGGGGGSYEQYF. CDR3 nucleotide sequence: TGTGCCAGCAGCGGCGGGGGTGGGGGCTCCTACGAGCAGTACTTC. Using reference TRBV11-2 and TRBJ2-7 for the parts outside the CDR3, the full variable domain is EAGVAQSPRYKIIEKRQSVAFWCNPISGHATLYWYQQILGQGPKLLIQFQNNGVVDDSQLPKDRFSAERLKGVDSTLKIQPAKLEDSAVYLCASSGGGGGSYEQYFGPGTRLTVT.

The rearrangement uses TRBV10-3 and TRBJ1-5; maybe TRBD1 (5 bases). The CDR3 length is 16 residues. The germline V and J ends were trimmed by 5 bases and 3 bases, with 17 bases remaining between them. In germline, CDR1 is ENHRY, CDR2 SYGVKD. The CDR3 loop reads CAISPEGPRANQPQHF. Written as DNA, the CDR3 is TGTGCCATCAGTCCGGAGGGACCAAGGGCCAATCAGCCCCAGCATTTT.

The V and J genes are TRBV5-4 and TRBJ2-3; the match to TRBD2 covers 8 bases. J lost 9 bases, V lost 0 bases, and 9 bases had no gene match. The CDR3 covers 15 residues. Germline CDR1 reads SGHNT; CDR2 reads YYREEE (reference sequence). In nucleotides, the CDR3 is TGTGCCAGCAGCTTGGCCGGAGTAGCGGGGTGGACGCAGTATTTT. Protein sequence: CASSLAGVAGWTQYF.

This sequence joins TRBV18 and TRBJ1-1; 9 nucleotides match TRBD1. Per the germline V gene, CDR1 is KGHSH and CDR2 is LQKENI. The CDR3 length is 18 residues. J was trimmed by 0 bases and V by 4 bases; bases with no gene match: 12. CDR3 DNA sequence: TGTGCCAGCTCACTTTCTAGTCCCGGGACAGGGATGAACACTGAAGCTTTCTTT. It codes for CASSLSSPGTGMNTEAFF.

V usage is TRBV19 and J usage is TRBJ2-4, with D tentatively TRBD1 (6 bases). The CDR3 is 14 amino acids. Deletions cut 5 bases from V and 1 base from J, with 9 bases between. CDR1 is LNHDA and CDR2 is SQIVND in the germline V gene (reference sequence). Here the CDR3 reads CASSYREAKNIQYF. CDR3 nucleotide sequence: TGTGCCAGTAGTTACAGGGAGGCCAAAAACATTCAGTACTTC.

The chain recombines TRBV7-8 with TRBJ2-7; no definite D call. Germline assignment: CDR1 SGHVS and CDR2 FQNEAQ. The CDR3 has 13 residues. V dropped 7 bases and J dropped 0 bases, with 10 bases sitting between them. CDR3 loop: CASTLRSSYEQYF. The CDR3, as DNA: TGTGCCAGCACACTCCGAAGCTCCTACGAGCAGTACTTC.

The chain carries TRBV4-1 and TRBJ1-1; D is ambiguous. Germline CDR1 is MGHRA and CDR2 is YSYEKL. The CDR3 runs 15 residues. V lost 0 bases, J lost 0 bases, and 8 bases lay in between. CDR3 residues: CASSQDINMNTEAFF. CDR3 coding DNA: TGCGCCAGCAGCCAAGATATTAACATGAACACTGAAGCTTTCTTT.

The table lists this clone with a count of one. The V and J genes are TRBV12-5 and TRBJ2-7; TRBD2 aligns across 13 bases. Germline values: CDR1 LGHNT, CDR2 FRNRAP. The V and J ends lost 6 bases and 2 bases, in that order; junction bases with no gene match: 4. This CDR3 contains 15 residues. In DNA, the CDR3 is TGTGCTAGTGGCCGTGGGACTAGCGGGACCTACGAGCAGTACTTC. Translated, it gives CASGRGTSGTYEQYF.

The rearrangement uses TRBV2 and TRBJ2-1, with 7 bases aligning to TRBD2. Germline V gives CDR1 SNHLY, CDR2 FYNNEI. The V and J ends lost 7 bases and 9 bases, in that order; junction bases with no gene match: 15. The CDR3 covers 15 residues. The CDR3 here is CASKVVSSGGGEQFF. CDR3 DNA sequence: TGTGCCAGCAAGGTAGTATCTAGCGGCGGCGGTGAGCAGTTCTTC.

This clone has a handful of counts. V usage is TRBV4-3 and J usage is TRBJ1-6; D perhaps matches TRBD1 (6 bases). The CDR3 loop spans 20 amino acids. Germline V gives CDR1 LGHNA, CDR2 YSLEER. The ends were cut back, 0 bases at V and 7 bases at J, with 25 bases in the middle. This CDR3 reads CASSQENAWTTRGANSPLHF. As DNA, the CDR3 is TGCGCCAGCAGCCAAGAAAATGCGTGGACGACCCGGGGGGCCAATTCACCCCTCCACTTT.

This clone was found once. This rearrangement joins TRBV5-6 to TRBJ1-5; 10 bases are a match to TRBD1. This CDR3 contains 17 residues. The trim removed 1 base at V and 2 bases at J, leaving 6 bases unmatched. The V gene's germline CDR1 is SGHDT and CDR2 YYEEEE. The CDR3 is CASSLSGQGYGNQPQHF. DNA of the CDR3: TGTGCCAGCAGCTTGTCGGGACAGGGGTACGGCAATCAGCCCCAGCATTTT.

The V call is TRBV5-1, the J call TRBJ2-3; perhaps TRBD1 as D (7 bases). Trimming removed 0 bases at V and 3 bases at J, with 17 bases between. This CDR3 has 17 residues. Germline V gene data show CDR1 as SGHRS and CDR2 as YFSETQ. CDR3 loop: CASSLAQGGIKTDTQYF. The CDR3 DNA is TGCGCCAGCAGCTTGGCCCAGGGGGGAATCAAAACAGATACGCAGTATTTT.

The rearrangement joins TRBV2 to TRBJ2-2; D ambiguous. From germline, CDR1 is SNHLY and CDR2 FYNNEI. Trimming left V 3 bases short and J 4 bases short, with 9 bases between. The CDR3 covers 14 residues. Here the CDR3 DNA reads TGTGCCAGCAGTGAGAATAGATTCACCGGGGAGCTGTTTTTT. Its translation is CASSENRFTGELFF.

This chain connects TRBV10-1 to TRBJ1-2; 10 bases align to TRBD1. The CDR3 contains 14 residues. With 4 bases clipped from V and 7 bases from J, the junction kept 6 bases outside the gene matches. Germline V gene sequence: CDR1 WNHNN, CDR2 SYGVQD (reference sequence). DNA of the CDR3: TGCGCCAGCAGTGCGAGGGACAGGGGTCGTGGCTACACCTTC. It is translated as CASSARDRGRGYTF.

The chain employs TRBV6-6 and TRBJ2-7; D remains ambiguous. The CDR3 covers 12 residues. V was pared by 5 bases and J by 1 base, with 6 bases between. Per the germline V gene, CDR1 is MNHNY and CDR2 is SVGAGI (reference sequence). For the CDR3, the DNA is TGTGCCAGCAGTCCACAGTCCTACGAGCAGTACTTC. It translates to CASSPQSYEQYF.

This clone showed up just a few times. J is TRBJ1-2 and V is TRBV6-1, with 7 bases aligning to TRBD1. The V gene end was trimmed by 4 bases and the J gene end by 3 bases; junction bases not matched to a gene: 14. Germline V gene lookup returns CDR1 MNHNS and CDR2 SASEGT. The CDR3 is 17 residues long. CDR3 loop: CASSAGTVVSFDYGYTF. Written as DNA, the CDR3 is TGTGCCAGCAGTGCAGGGACAGTTGTGTCGTTTGACTATGGCTACACCTTC.

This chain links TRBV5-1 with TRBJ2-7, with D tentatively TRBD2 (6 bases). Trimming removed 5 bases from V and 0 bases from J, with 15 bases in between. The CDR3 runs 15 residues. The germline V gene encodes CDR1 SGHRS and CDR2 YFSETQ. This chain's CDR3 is CASSKGYGSSYEQYF. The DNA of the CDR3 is TGCGCCAGCAGTAAGGGGTACGGGAGCTCCTACGAGCAGTACTTC. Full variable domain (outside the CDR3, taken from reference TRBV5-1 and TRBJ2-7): KAGVTQTPRYLIKTRGQQVTLSCSPISGHRSVSWYQQTPGQGLQFLFEYFSETQRNKGNFPGRFSGRQFSNSRSEMNVSTLELGDSALYLCASSKGYGSSYEQYFGPGTRLTVT.

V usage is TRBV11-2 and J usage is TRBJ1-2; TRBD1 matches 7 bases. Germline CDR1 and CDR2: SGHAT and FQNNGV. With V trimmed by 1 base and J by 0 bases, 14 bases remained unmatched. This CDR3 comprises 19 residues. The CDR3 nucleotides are TGTGCCAGCAGCTTAGGGGCGCGGTGGGACAGCCACTCTAACTATGGCTACACCTTC. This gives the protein CASSLGARWDSHSNYGYTF.

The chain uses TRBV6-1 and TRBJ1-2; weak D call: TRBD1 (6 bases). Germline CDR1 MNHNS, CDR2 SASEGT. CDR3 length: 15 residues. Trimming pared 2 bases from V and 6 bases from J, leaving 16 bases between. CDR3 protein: CASSERTERLDGYTF. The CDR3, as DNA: TGTGCCAGCAGTGAAAGGACAGAACGGCTCGATGGCTACACCTTC.